This TCR beta chain emerged from a study of cytotoxic CD8 clonotypes in ibrutinib-treated CLL. Study-wide findings and caveats: The study found clonality rose at ibrutinib response, then fell toward baseline at progression.

The CDR3 runs 12 residues. The germline CDR1 and CDR2 sequences are SGHTA and FQGNSA. Trimming left V 5 bases short and J 12 bases short, with 14 bases between. Method: immunoSEQ multiplex PCR; TCRdb's copy keeps in-frame clones and lacks some. The sample lists tens of thousands of clones; roughly 57% were seen once. This clone was seen a few times. Its antigen is unidentified. This clonotype originated in a human donor with chronic lymphocytic leukemia. V usage is TRBV7-2 and J usage is TRBJ2-1, with unresolved D. Sequences were derived from PBMCs, sampled after 12 months of ibrutinib treatment. The chain's CDR3 is CASSNLLGAQFF. CDR3 coding DNA: TGTGCCAGCAGCAACTTACTCGGAGCGCAGTTCTTC. The variable domain in full, completed from reference TRBV7-2 and TRBJ2-1, reads GAGVSQSPSNKVTEKGKDVELRCDPISGHTALYWYRQSLGQGLEFLIYFQGNSAPDKSGLPSDRFSAERTGGSVSTLTIQRTQQEDSAVYLCASSNLLGAQFFGPGTRLTVL.